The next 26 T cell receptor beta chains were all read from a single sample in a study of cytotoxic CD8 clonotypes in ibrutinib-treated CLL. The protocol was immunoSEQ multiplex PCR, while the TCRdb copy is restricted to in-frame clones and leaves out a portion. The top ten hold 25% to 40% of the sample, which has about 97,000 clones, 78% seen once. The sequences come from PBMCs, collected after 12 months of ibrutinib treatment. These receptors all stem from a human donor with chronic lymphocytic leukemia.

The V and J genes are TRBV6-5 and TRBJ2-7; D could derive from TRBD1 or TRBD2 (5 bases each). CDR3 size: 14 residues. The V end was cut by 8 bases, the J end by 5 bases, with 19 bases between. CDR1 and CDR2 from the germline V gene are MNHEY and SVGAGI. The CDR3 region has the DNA TGTGCCAGCCGAAGGAGGCAGGGAACCAACGAGCAGTACTTC. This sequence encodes CASRRRQGTNEQYF.

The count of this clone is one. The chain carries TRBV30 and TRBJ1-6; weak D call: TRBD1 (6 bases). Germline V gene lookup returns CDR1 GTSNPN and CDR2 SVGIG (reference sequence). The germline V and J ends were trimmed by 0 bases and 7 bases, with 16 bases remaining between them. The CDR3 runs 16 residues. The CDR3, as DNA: TGTGCCTGGAGTGTACAGACAGGTTACTCGAATTCACCCCTCCACTTT. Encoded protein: CAWSVQTGYSNSPLHF.

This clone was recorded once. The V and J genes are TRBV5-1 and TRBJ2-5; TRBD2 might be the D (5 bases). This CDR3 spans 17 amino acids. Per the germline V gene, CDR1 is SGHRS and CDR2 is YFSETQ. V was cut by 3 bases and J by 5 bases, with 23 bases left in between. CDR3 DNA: TGCGCCAGCAGCTCCCGCCCTCGTTCTCAGACGGGGGAGACCCAGTACTTC. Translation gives CASSSRPRSQTGETQYF.

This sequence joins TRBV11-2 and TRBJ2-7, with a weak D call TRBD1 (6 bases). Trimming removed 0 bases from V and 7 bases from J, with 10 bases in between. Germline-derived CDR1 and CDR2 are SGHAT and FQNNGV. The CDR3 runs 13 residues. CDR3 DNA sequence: TGTGCCAGCAGCTTAGAGGGGGCAAGGGAGCAGTACTTC. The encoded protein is CASSLEGAREQYF.

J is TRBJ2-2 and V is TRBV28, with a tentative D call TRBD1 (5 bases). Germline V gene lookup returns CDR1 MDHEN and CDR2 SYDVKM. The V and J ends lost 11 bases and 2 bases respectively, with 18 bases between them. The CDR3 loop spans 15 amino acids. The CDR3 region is CASKNGQGNTGELFF. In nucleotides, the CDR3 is TGTGCCTCTAAAAACGGGCAGGGAAACACCGGGGAGCTGTTTTTT.

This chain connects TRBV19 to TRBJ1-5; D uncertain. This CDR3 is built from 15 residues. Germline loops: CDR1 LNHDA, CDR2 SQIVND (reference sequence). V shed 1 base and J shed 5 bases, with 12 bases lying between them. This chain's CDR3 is CASSIAWYNDQPQHF. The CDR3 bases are TGTGCCAGTAGTATAGCCTGGTATAACGATCAGCCCCAGCATTTT.

The CDR3 nucleotides are TGCGCCAGCAGTGAGTACAGGGGGCAAACCTACGAGCAGTACTTC. It yields the protein CASSEYRGQTYEQYF. The V gene is TRBV10-1, the J gene TRBJ2-7, with 9 nucleotides matching TRBD1. V was pared by 1 base and J by 2 bases, with 3 bases of the junction left unmatched. CDR3 size: 15 residues. Germline values: CDR1 WNHNN, CDR2 SYGVQD (reference sequence).

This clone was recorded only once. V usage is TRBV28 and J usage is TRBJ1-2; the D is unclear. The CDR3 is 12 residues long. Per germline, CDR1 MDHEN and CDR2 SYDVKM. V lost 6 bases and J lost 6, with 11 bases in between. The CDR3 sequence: CASSRFEDGYTF. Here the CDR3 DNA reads TGTGCCAGCAGCCGCTTTGAGGATGGCTACACCTTC.

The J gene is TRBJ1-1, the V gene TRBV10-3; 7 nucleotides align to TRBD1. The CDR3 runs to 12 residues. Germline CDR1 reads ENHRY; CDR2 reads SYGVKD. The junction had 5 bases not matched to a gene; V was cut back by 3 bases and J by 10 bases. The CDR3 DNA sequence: TGTGCCATCAGTGACGACAGGGCGGGAGCTTTCTTT. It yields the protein CAISDDRAGAFF.

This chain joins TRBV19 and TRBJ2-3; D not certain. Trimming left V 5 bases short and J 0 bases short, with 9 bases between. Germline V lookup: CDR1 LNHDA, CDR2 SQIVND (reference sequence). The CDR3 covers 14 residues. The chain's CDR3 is CASSDRSSTDTQYF. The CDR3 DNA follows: TGTGCCAGTAGTGACCGATCTAGCACAGATACGCAGTATTTT.

The CDR3 region is CASSSGTGPIGADTQYF. CDR3 bases: TGTGCCAGCAGCTCAGGGACAGGCCCAATAGGCGCAGATACGCAGTATTTT. The chain carries TRBV7-6 and TRBJ2-3; 8 positions match TRBD1. The V gene end was trimmed by 4 bases and the J gene end by 4 bases; junction bases not matched to a gene: 13. This CDR3 has 17 residues. The V gene's germline CDR1 is SGHVS and CDR2 FNYEAQ.

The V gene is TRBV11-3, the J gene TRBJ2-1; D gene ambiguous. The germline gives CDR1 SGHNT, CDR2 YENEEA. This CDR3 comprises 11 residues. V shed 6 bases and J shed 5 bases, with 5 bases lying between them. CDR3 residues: CASSADNEQFF. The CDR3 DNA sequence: TGTGCCAGCAGTGCGGACAATGAGCAGTTCTTC.

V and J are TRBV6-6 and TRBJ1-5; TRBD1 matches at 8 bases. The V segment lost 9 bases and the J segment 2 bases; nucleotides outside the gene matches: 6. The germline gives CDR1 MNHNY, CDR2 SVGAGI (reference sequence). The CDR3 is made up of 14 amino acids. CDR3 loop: CASQGARGNQPQHF. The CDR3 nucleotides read TGTGCCAGTCAGGGGGCTCGTGGCAATCAGCCCCAGCATTTT.

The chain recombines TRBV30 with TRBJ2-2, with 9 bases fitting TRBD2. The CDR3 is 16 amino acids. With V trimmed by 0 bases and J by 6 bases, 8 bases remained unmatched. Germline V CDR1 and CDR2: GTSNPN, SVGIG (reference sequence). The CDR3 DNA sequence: TGTGCCTGGAGTGTACGGCGGGGGGGAGATGCCGGGGAGCTGTTTTTT. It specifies CAWSVRRGGDAGELFF. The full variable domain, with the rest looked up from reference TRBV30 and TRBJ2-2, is SQTIHQWPATLVQPVGSPLSLECTVEGTSNPNLYWYRQAAGRGLQLLFYSVGIGQISSEVPQNLSASRPQDRQFILSSKKLLLSDSGFYLCAWSVRRGGDAGELFFGEGSRLTVL.

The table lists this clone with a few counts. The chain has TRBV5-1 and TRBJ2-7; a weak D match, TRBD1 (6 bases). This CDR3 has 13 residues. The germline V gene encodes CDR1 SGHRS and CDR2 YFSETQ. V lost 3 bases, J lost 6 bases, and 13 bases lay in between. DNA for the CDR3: TGCGCCAGCAGCTCCGGGACATATGGCGAGCAGTACTTC. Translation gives CASSSGTYGEQYF.

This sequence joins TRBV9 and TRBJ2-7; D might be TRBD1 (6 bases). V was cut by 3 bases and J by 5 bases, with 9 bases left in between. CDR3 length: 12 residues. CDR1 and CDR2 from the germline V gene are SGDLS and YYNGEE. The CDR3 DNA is TGTGCCAGCAGCGGACGACAGGACGAGCAGTACTTC. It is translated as CASSGRQDEQYF.

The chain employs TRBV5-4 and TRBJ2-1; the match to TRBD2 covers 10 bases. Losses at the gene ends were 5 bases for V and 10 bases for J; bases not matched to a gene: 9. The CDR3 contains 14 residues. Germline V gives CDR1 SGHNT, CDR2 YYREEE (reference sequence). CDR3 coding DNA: TGTGCCAGCAGTGGCGCTAGCGGGGGTCAAGAGCAGTTCTTC. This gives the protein CASSGASGGQEQFF. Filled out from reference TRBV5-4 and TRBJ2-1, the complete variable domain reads ETGVTQSPTHLIKTRGQQVTLRCSSQSGHNTVSWYQQALGQGPQFIFQYYREEENGRGNFPPRFSGLQFPNYSSELNVNALELDDSALYLCASSGASGGQEQFFGPGTRLTVL.

The CDR3 reads CATAGSDPYEQYF. The CDR3 DNA reads as TGTGCCACCGCGGGCTCGGATCCTTACGAGCAGTACTTC. V gene TRBV15 combines with J gene TRBJ2-7; perhaps TRBD2 as D (5 bases). Germline loops: CDR1 LNHNV, CDR2 YYDKDF (reference sequence). CDR3 size: 13 residues. V was shortened by 8 bases and J by 4 bases, with 15 bases between the two germline ends.

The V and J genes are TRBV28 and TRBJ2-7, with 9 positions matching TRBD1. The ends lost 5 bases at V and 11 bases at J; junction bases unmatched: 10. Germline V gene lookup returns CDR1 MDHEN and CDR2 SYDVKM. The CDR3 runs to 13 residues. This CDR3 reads CASSPTGGESKYF. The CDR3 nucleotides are TGTGCCAGCAGTCCGACAGGGGGGGAAAGCAAGTACTTC.

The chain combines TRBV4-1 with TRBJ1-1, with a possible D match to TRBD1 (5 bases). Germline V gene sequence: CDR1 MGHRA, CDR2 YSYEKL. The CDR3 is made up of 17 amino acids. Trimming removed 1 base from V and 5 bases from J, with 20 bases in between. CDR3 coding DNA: TGCGCCAGCAGCCAAGTGGGACGAGTGAGGGGTGGGACTGAAGCTTTCTTT. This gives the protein CASSQVGRVRGGTEAFF.

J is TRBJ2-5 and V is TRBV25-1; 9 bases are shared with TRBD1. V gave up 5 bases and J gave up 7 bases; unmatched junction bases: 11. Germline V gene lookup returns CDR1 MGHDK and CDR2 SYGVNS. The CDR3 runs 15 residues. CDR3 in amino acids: CASSSPNRGRGTQYF. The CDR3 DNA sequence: TGTGCCAGCAGTTCCCCGAACAGGGGGCGCGGGACCCAGTACTTC. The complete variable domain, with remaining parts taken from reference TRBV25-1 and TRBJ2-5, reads EADIYQTPRYLVIGTGKKITLECSQTMGHDKMYWYQQDPGMELHLIHYSYGVNSTEKGDLSSESTVSRIRTEHFPLTLESARPSHTSQYLCASSSPNRGRGTQYFGPGTRLLVL.

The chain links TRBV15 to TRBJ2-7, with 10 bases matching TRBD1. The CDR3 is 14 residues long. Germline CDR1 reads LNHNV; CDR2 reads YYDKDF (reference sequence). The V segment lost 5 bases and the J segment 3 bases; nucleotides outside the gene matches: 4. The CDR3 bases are TGTGCCACCAGCTCTGGACAGGGGGACTACGAGCAGTACTTC. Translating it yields CATSSGQGDYEQYF. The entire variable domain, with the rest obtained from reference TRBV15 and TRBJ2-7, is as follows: DAMVIQNPRYQVTQFGKPVTLSCSQTLNHNVMYWYQQKSSQAPKLLFHYYDKDFNNEADTPDNFQSRRPNTSFCFLDIRSPGLGDTAMYLCATSSGQGDYEQYFGPGTRLTVT.

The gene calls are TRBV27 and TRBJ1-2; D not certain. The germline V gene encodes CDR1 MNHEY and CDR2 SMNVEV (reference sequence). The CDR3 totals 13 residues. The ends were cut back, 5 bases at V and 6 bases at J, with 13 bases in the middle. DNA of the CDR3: TGTGCCAGCAGTCCAAGGGAGGGAGATGGCTACACCTTC. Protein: CASSPREGDGYTF.

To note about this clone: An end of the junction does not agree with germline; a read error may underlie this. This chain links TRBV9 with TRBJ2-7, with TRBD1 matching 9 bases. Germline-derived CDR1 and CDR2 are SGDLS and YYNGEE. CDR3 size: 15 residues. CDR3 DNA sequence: TGTACCAGCAGCGCCCAAGGGACAGGGTCCTACGAGCAGTACTTC. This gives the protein CTSSAQGTGSYEQYF. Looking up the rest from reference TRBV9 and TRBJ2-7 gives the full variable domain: DSGVTQTPKHLITATGQRVTLRCSPRSGDLSVYWYQQSLDQGLQFLIQYYNGEERAKGNILERFSAQQFPDLHSELNLSSLELGDSALYFCTSSAQGTGSYEQYFGPGTRLTVT.

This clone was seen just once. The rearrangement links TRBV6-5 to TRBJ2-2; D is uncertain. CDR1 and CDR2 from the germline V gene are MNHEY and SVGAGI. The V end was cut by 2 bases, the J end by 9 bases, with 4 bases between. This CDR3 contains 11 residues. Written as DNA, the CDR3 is TGTGCCAGCAGTTACGGACGGGAGCTGTTTTTT. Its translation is CASSYGRELFF.

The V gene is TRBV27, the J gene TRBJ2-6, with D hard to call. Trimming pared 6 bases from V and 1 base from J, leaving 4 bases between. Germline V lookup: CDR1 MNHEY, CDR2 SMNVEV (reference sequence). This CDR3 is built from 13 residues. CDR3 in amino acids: CASRGSGANVLTF. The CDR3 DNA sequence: TGTGCCAGCAGGGGATCTGGGGCCAACGTCCTGACTTTC. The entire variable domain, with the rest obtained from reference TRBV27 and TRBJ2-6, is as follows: EAQVTQNPRYLITVTGKKLTVTCSQNMNHEYMSWYRQDPGLGLRQIYYSMNVEVTDKGDVPEGYKVSRKEKRNFPLILESPSPNQTSLYFCASRGSGANVLTFGAGSRLTVL.